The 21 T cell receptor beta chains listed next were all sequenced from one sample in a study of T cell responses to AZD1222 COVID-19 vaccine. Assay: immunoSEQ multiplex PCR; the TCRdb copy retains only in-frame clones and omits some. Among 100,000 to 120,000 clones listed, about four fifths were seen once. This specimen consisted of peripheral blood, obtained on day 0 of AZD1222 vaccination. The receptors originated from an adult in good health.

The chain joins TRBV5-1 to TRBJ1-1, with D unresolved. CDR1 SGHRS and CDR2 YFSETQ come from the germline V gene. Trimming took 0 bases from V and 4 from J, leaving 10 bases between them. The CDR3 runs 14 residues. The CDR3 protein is CASSLAGSITEAFF. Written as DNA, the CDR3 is TGCGCCAGCAGCTTGGCAGGATCCATCACTGAAGCTTTCTTT.

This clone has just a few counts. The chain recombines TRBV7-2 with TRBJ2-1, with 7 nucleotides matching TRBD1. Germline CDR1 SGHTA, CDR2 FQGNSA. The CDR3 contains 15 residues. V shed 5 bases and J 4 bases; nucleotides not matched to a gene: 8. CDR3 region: CASSLQGSNYNEQFF. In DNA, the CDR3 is TGTGCCAGCAGCCTACAGGGGTCCAATTACAATGAGCAGTTCTTC.

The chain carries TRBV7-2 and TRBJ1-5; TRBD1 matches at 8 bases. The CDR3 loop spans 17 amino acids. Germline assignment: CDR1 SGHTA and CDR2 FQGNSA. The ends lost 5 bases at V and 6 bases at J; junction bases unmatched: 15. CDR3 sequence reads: CASSASGGLSKFQPQHF. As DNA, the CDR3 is TGTGCCAGCAGCGCCTCAGGGGGCCTTTCTAAGTTTCAGCCCCAGCATTTT.

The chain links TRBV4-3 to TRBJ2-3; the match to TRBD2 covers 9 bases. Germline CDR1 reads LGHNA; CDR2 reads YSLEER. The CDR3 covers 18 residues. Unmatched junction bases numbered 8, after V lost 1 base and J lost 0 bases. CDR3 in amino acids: CASSQVVAGGKSTDTQYF. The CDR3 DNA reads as TGCGCCAGCAGCCAAGTTGTTGCGGGAGGGAAGAGCACAGATACGCAGTATTTT.

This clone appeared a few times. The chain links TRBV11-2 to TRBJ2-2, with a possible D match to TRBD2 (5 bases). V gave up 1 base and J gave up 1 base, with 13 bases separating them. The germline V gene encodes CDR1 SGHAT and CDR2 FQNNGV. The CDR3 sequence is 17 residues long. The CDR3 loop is CASSLVGEIRNTGELFF. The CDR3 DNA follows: TGTGCCAGCAGCTTAGTTGGGGAGATCCGGAACACCGGGGAGCTGTTTTTT.

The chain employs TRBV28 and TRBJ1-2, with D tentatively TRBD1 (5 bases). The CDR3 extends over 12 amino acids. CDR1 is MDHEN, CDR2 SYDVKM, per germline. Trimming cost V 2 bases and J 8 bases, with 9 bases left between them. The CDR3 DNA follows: TGTGCCAGCAGTTTAGGGCAGGGCGGCTACACCTTC. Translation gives CASSLGQGGYTF.

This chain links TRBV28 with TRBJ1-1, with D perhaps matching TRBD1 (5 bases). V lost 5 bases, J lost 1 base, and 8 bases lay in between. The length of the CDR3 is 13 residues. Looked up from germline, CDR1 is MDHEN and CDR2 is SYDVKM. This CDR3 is CASSTGGNTEAFF. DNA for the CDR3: TGTGCCAGCAGTACGGGGGGGAACACTGAAGCTTTCTTT.

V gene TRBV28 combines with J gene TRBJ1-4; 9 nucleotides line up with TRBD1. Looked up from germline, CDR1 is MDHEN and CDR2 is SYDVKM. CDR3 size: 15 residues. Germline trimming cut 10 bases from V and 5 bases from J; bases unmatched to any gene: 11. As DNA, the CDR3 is TGTGCCACCGACGGGTCCGGGACAGGGAATGAAAAACTGTTTTTT. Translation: CATDGSGTGNEKLFF.

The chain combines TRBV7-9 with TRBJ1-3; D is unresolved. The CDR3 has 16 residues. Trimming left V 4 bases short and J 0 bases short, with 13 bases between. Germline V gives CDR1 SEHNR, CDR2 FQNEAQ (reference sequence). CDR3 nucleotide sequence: TGTGCCAGCAGCTACCGAGATAACCCCTCTGGAAACACCATATATTTT. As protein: CASSYRDNPSGNTIYF.

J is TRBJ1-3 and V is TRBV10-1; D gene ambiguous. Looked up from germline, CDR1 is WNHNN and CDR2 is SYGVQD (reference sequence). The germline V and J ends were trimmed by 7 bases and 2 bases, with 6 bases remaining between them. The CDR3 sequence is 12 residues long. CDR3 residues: CASKSAGNTIYF. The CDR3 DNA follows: TGCGCCAGCAAGTCAGCTGGAAACACCATATATTTT.

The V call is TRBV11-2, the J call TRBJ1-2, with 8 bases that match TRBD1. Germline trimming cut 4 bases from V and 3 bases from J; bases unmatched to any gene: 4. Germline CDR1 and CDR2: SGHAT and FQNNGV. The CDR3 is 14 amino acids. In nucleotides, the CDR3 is TGTGCCAGCAGCTCCAGGGGGCAGGACTATGGCTACACCTTC. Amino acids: CASSSRGQDYGYTF.

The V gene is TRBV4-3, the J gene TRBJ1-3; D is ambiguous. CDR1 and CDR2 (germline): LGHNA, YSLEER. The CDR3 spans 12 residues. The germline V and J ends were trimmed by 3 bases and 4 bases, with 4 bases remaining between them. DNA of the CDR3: TGCGCCAGCAGCCATCCGGGAAACACCATATATTTT. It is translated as CASSHPGNTIYF.

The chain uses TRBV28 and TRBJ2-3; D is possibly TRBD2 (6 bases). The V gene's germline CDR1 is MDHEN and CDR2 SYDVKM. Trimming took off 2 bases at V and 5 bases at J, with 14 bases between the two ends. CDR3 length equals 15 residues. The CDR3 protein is CASSLMEGLGDTQYF. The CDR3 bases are TGTGCCAGCAGTTTAATGGAGGGGCTAGGAGATACGCAGTATTTT.

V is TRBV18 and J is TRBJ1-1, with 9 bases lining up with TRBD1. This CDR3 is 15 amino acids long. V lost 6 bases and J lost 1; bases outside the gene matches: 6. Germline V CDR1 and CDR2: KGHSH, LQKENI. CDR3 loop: CASSLQGAANTEAFF. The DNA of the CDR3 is TGTGCCAGCTCCCTACAGGGGGCCGCGAACACTGAAGCTTTCTTT.

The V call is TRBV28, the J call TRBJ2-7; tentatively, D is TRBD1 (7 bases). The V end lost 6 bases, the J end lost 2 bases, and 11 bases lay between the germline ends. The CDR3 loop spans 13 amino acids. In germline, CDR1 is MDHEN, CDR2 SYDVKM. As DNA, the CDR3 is TGTGCCAGCAGGGAGGGGGCCACCTACGAGCAGTACTTC. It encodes CASREGATYEQYF.

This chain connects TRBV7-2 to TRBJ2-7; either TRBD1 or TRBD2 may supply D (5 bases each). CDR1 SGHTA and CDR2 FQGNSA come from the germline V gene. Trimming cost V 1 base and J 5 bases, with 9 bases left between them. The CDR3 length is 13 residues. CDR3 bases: TGTGCCAGCAGCTTAGGAGGGGAGAACGAGCAGTACTTC. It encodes CASSLGGENEQYF.

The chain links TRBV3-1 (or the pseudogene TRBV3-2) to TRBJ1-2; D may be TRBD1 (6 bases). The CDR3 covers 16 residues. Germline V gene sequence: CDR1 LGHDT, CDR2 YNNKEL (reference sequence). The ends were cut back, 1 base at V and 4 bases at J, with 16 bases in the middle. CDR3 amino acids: CASSQGKGDRFYGYTF. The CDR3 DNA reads TGTGCCAGCAGCCAAGGGAAAGGCGACAGGTTCTATGGCTACACCTTC.

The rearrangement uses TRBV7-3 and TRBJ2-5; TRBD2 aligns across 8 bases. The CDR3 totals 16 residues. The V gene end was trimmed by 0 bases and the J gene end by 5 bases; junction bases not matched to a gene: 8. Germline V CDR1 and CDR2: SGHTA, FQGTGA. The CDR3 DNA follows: TGTGCCAGCAGCTTAACCGGCGGGGGGCTTACGGAGACCCAGTACTTC. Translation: CASSLTGGGLTETQYF.

CDR3 bases: TGTGCCAGCAGCTTAGTAAGAGGGGCCGGTTCACCCCTCCACTTT. It yields the protein CASSLVRGAGSPLHF. The chain recombines TRBV7-2 with TRBJ1-6, with D possibly matching TRBD1 (5 bases). Germline-derived CDR1 and CDR2 are SGHTA and FQGNSA. The CDR3 has 15 residues. The ends were cut back, 1 base at V and 9 bases at J, with 13 bases in the middle.

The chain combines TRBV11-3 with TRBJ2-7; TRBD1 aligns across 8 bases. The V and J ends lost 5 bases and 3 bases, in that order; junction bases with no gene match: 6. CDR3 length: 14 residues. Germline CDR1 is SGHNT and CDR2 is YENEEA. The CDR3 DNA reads TGTGCCAGCAGCCGCGACAGGGGTGGCTACGAGCAGTACTTC. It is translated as CASSRDRGGYEQYF.

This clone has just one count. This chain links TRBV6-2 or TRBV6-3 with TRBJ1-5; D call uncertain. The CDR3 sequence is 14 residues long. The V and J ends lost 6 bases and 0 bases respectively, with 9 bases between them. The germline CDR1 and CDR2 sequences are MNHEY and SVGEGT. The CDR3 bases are TGTGCCAGCAGCGCCAGGAGTAGCAATCAGCCCCAGCATTTT. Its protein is CASSARSSNQPQHF.